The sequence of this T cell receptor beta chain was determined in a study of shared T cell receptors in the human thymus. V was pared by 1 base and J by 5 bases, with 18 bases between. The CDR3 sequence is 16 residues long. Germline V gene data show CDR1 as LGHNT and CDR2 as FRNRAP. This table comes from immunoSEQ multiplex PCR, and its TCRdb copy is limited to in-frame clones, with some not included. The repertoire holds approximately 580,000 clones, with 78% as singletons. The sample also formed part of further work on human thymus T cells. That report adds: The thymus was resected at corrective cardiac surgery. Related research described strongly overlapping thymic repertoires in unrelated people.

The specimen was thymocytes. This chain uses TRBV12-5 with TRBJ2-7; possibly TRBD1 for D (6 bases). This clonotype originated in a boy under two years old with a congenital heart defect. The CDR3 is CASGLDRDPGDDEQYF. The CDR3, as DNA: TGTGCTAGTGGTTTGGACCGGGACCCAGGGGACGACGAGCAGTACTTC.